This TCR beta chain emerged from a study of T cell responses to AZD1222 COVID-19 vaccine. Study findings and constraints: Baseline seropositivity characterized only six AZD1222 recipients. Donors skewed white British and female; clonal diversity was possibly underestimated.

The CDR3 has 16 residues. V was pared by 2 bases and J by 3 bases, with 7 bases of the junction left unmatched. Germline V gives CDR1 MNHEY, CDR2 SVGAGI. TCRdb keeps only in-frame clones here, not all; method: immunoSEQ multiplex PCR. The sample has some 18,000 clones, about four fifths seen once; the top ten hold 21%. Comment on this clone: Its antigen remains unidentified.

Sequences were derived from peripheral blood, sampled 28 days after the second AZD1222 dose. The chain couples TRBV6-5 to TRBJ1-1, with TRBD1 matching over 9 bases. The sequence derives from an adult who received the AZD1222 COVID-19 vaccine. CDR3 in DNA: TGTGCCAGCAGTTACGGGACAGGGCCTTGGGACACTGAAGCTTTCTTT. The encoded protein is CASSYGTGPWDTEAFF.